Included here is one TCR beta chain sequence, with context. The record originates from a study of blood T cell repertoires in COVID-19. The overall study: Researchers got acute and convalescent COVID-19 samples from the United States, Italy and Spain. T cells, B-cell-depleted T cells, or PBMCs supplied cDNA or gDNA.

V was cut by 6 bases and J by 7 bases, with 13 bases left in between. Germline CDR1 LNHDA, CDR2 SQIVND (reference sequence). CDR3 length: 13 amino acids. Per the study methods: Scientists estimated how many nucleated cells there were by amplifying reference gene primers. Some clones are missing from TCRdb's copy, which holds only in-frame ones; the method was immunoSEQ multiplex PCR. V and J calls and clone size follow that table, whereas D and trimming were derived from the DNA. The sample lists about 72,000 clones; 82% were seen once. Sequencing used peripheral blood. The receptor's source is a human donor in a cohort sampled during active COVID-19. This chain links TRBV19 with TRBJ2-1; no firm D call. The CDR3 DNA follows: TGTGCCAGTAGCCCCCAGGATGGTAATGAGCAGTTCTTC. Protein sequence: CASSPQDGNEQFF.